This record concerns one T cell receptor beta chain sequence. What it binds is unknown. This sample was included in a study of T cells in Graves' hyperthyroidism and ophthalmopathy. Points from the study as a whole: Most clonotypes expanded in thyroid above 0.001 were likewise present in blood.

RNA transcripts served as the template for amplifying TCR beta CDR3 regions. HTBI primers drove first-round RT-PCR of the TCR CDR3. MiXCR, run by TCRdb on the multiplex PCR reads, gives a single entry per CDR3 protein. The table includes hundreds of thousands of distinct CDR3 sequences, about 14% detected once. The CDR3 is 13 amino acids. V lost 5 bases and J lost 6, with 13 bases in between. Germline V gene data show CDR1 as SGHDN and CDR2 as FVKESK. Disease duration was under 3 months in the ophthalmopathy patients, who also had a Clinical Activity Score of at least 3 and a NOSPECS grade of at least 4. Criteria for exclusion of patients were uncontrolled infection, other autoimmune disease, pregnancy or lactation. This sample holds PBMCs from roughly 10 ml fresh peripheral blood.

Sample: blood. This chain uses TRBV14 with TRBJ1-2; D unclear. This TCR came from a woman in her forties or fifties with Graves' ophthalmopathy. The CDR3 coding sequence is TGTGCCAGCAGCGTCAAGCTCGGGCATGGCTACACCTTC. Protein: CASSVKLGHGYTF.